Detailed here is one T cell receptor (beta chain). The data were obtained in a study of technical replicates of blood from a few donors. Germline V gives CDR1 SGHAT, CDR2 FQNNGV. V lost 6 bases and J lost 7, with 19 bases in between. The CDR3 runs to 14 residues. The table came from immunoSEQ multiplex PCR; TCRdb's copy has only in-frame clones and leaves some out. The sample contains 30,000 to 40,000 clones, approximately 94% of which appear only once. The sequenced sample consisted of PBMCs. This clonotype was obtained from a human donor in good health. Some clones in this sample may be carry-over from other donors' samples. The gene calls are TRBV11-2 and TRBJ2-7, with D maybe TRBD1 (6 bases). DNA of the CDR3: TGTGCCAGCAGTAAGGACGGACAGTCGGGAGAGCAGTACTTC. This encodes CASSKDGQSGEQYF.